This T cell receptor beta chain was identified in a study of blood T cell repertoires in COVID-19. Some clones are missing from TCRdb's copy, which holds only in-frame ones; the method was immunoSEQ multiplex PCR. The data contain approximately 150,000 clones, 90% to 95% of them singletons. The sample consisted of peripheral blood. This receptor was obtained from an older woman with COVID-19, enrolled during active disease.

The CDR3 nucleotides read TGCGCCAGCAGCTTTGGTAGTTCCGTCCAAGAGACCCAGTACTTC. Encoded protein: CASSFGSSVQETQYF. The V and J genes are TRBV5-1 and TRBJ2-5; D is unclear. The germline V gene encodes CDR1 SGHRS and CDR2 YFSETQ. The V gene lost 2 bases and the J gene lost 1 base, with 12 bases spanning the gap. The CDR3 loop spans 15 amino acids. Filled out from reference TRBV5-1 and TRBJ2-5, the complete variable domain reads KAGVTQTPRYLIKTRGQQVTLSCSPISGHRSVSWYQQTPGQGLQFLFEYFSETQRNKGNFPGRFSGRQFSNSRSEMNVSTLELGDSALYLCASSFGSSVQETQYFGPGTRLLVL.